The 24 T cell receptor beta chains below were found in one sample sequenced in a study of Graves' ophthalmopathy and Graves' hyperthyroidism. From RNA, the CDR3 regions of TCR beta chains were amplified and sequenced. An initial RT-PCR round employing HTBI primers preceded a second-round multiplex PCR. Via MiXCR, TCRdb re-called the multiplex PCR reads, giving one row per CDR3 protein. The sample includes around 1,200,000 distinct CDR3 sequences, less than 45% seen only once; the top ten take 8.5% to 14%. Sequencing used peripheral blood or thyroid tissue (not recorded which). Receptors originate from an adult man with Graves' hyperthyroidism.

This clonotype was detected many times. This rearrangement joins TRBV2 to TRBJ1-2; D is ambiguous. The CDR3 is 15 amino acids. V lost 6 bases and J 6 bases, leaving 20 bases between the germline ends. CDR1 and CDR2 from the germline V gene are SNHLY and FYNNEI. The CDR3 is CASRLTTVGANGYTF. CDR3 nucleotides: TGTGCCAGCAGACTAACAACAGTTGGAGCCAATGGCTACACCTTC.

Only one count was recorded for this clonotype. This chain joins TRBV7-9 and TRBJ2-7, with 12 bases that match TRBD2. This CDR3 comprises 15 residues. CDR1 SEHNR and CDR2 FQNEAQ come from the germline V gene (reference sequence). J gave up 5 bases and V 5 bases, and 7 bases lay outside the gene matches. The CDR3 nucleotides are TGTGCCAGCAGCGACCCGACTAGCGGGAGTAACGAGCAGTACTTC. It specifies CASSDPTSGSNEQYF.

This chain connects TRBV29-1 to TRBJ1-2; D ambiguous. V was pared by 0 bases and J by 2 bases, with 7 bases between. This CDR3 has 13 amino acids. Germline lookup yields CDR1 SQVTM and CDR2 ANQGSEA. Written as DNA, the CDR3 is TGCAGCGTTGAAGATGGGCAGAACTATGGCTACACCTTC. It specifies CSVEDGQNYGYTF.

The CDR3 loop reads CASSSLAGGSYNEQFF. DNA of the CDR3: TGCGCCAGCAGCTCTCTTGCGGGAGGCTCCTACAATGAGCAGTTCTTC. V and J are TRBV5-1 and TRBJ2-1, with 8 bases matching TRBD2. CDR3 length equals 16 residues. V lost 3 bases to trimming and J lost 0 bases; unmatched junction nucleotides: 5. From germline, CDR1 is SGHRS and CDR2 YFSETQ.

The chain links TRBV5-4 to TRBJ2-6; maybe TRBD2 (5 bases). The V gene lost 4 bases and the J gene lost 3 bases, with 20 bases spanning the gap. The CDR3 length is 18 residues. Germline lookup yields CDR1 SGHNT and CDR2 YYREEE (reference sequence). The CDR3 reads CASSPSRALLSGANVLTF. In DNA form, the CDR3 reads TGTGCCAGCAGCCCCTCGAGGGCCTTATTGAGTGGGGCCAACGTCCTGACTTTC.

This clonotype was seen a handful of times. V gene TRBV5-4 combines with J gene TRBJ2-5, with D unclear. From germline, CDR1 is SGHNT and CDR2 YYREEE (reference sequence). The CDR3 length is 15 residues. V gave up 2 bases and J gave up 5 bases, with 16 bases separating them. CDR3 sequence reads: CASSFETGQQETQYF. The CDR3 DNA is TGTGCCAGCAGCTTTGAAACGGGTCAACAGGAGACCCAGTACTTC.

A remark on this clonotype: A read error may be the cause here, since a much bigger clone is one base away. This sequence joins TRBV29-1 and TRBJ2-7, with 7 bases fitting TRBD2. CDR1 SQVTM and CDR2 ANQGSEA come from the germline V gene. Germline trimming cut 6 bases from V and 2 bases from J; bases unmatched to any gene: 13. The CDR3 consists of 15 residues. The CDR3, as DNA: TGCAGCGTCGCTGGGGGGGAATCTCTAACCTACGAGCAGTACTTC. Amino acids: CSVAGGESLTYEQYF.

The rearrangement links TRBV28 to TRBJ1-3; no clear D. V dropped 7 bases and J dropped 2 bases, with 12 bases sitting between them. Germline CDR1 is MDHEN and CDR2 is SYDVKM. This CDR3 contains 14 residues. CDR3 sequence (DNA): TGTGCCAGCACCCTGCGACACCCTGGAAACACCATATATTTT. Amino acid sequence: CASTLRHPGNTIYF. Full variable domain (missing parts from reference TRBV28 and TRBJ1-3): DVKVTQSSRYLVKRTGEKVFLECVQDMDHENMFWYRQDPGLGLRLIYFSYDVKMKEKGDIPEGYSVSREKKERFSLILESASTNQTSMYLCASTLRHPGNTIYFGEGSWLTVV.

This sequence joins TRBV10-3 and TRBJ2-5, with a possible D match to TRBD2 (6 bases). V dropped 4 bases and J dropped 1 base, with 16 bases sitting between them. Germline CDR1 and CDR2: ENHRY and SYGVKD. The length of the CDR3 is 16 residues. The CDR3 DNA sequence: TGTGCCATCAGTGCTCAAGCGTCGACTAGCCAAGAGACCCAGTACTTC. Its protein is CAISAQASTSQETQYF.

The sample holds a few counts of this clonotype. The chain combines TRBV11-2 with TRBJ2-5; 9 nucleotides align to TRBD2. The CDR3 consists of 14 residues. The germline V gene encodes CDR1 SGHAT and CDR2 FQNNGV. The junction had 5 bases not matched to a gene; V was cut back by 3 bases and J by 6 bases. The CDR3 bases are TGTGCCAGCAGCTTGGGTCTAGCGGGGCAGACCCAGTACTTC. This gives the protein CASSLGLAGQTQYF.

Details on this clonotype: A much larger clone differs by one base, so this may be a read error. The rearrangement links TRBV10-3 to TRBJ2-2; 9 nucleotides agree with TRBD2. There are 17 residues in the CDR3. Germline values: CDR1 ENHRY, CDR2 SYGVKD. The trim removed 1 base at V and 6 bases at J, leaving 9 bases unmatched. This CDR3 is CAISECSGRSLAGELFF. CDR3 bases: TGTGCCATCAGTGAGTGCAGCGGGAGGTCATTGGCCGGGGAGCTGTTTTTT.

The chain joins TRBV7-9 to TRBJ2-7, with 8 positions matching TRBD2. The ends lost 6 bases at V and 0 bases at J; junction bases unmatched: 10. Looked up from germline, CDR1 is SEHNR and CDR2 is FQNEAQ (reference sequence). This CDR3 is built from 16 residues. The CDR3 DNA is TGTGCCAGCAGTAACGATTATAGCGGGGACTCCTACGAGCAGTACTTC. Encoded protein: CASSNDYSGDSYEQYF.

The V and J genes are TRBV7-2 and TRBJ2-5, with D unresolved. The ends were cut back, 1 base at V and 11 bases at J, with 5 bases in the middle. The germline gives CDR1 SGHTA, CDR2 FQGNSA. CDR3 size: 10 residues. The CDR3 region has the DNA TGTGCCAGCAGCTTAGGGAATCAGTACTTC. It codes for CASSLGNQYF.

This clonotype showed up many times. The genes are TRBV20-1 and TRBJ2-7, with 10 bases fitting TRBD1. Germline trimming cut 7 bases from V and 2 bases from J; bases unmatched to any gene: 5. The CDR3 consists of 13 residues. CDR1 and CDR2 (germline): DFQATT, SNEGSKA (reference sequence). CDR3 protein: CSVRDRGTYEQYF. In DNA form, the CDR3 reads TGCAGTGTCAGGGACAGGGGAACCTACGAGCAGTACTTC.

Comment on this clonotype: The junction departs from germline at one end; a sequencing error may be responsible. The chain is built from TRBV7-2 and TRBJ1-4; D is perhaps TRBD1 (6 bases). The length of the CDR3 is 18 residues. The germline V gene has CDR1 SGHTA and CDR2 FQGNSA. CDR3 DNA: TGTGCCAGCAGCTTACGTTCAGGCGCCACAGGGTCTAGTGAAAAACTGCTTTTT. Protein sequence: CASSLRSGATGSSEKLLF.

The chain links TRBV11-2 to TRBJ2-7, with D tentatively TRBD1 or TRBD2 (5 bases each). From germline, CDR1 is SGHAT and CDR2 FQNNGV. CDR3 length: 12 amino acids. V lost 5 bases to trimming and J lost 6 bases, with 11 bases between them. The CDR3 is CASSPMGVEQYF. The CDR3 region has the DNA TGTGCCAGCAGCCCAATGGGGGTCGAGCAGTACTTC.

This clonotype was detected ten times or more. In nucleotides, the CDR3 is TGCAGCGTGGACAGGGTGGGAACTGAAGCTTTCTTT. This sequence encodes CSVDRVGTEAFF. J is TRBJ1-1 and V is TRBV29-1; 8 positions match TRBD1. Germline V CDR1 and CDR2: SQVTM, ANQGSEA. The CDR3 totals 12 residues. With V trimmed by 6 bases and J by 5 bases, 5 bases remained unmatched. The variable domain in full, completed from reference TRBV29-1 and TRBJ1-1, reads SAVISQKPSRDICQRGTSLTIQCQVDSQVTMMFWYRQQPGQSLTLIATANQGSEATYESGFVIDKFPISRPNLTFSTLTVSNMSPEDSSIYLCSVDRVGTEAFFGQGTRLTVV.

The rearrangement links TRBV20-1 to TRBJ1-5; TRBD1 agrees at 7 bases. The CDR3 has 15 residues. V shed 1 base and J 4 bases; nucleotides not matched to a gene: 7. Germline-derived CDR1 and CDR2 are DFQATT and SNEGSKA (reference sequence). DNA of the CDR3: TGCAGTGCTAGAGCTCAGGGACAGATGAATCAGCCCCAGCATTTT. It specifies CSARAQGQMNQPQHF.

This clonotype showed up just once. The chain is built from TRBV10-2 and TRBJ2-2; 7 positions agree with TRBD1. This CDR3 spans 16 amino acids. Germline V lookup: CDR1 WSHSY, CDR2 SAAADI. The junction had 13 bases not matched to a gene; V was cut back by 6 bases and J by 6 bases. The CDR3 region is CASSQNPGTEAGELFF. Here the CDR3 DNA reads TGCGCCAGCAGCCAAAACCCCGGGACAGAGGCCGGGGAGCTGTTTTTT.

This clonotype occurred a few times. The chain combines TRBV15 with TRBJ2-5, with D possibly matching TRBD2 (6 bases). V was clipped by 3 bases and J by 0 bases, with 11 bases between them. CDR3 length: 15 amino acids. CDR1 is LNHNV, CDR2 YYDKDF, per germline (reference sequence). As DNA, the CDR3 is TGTGCCACCAGCAGTATTAGCGGCGACCAAGAGACCCAGTACTTC. It encodes CATSSISGDQETQYF.

There are many counts of this clonotype. The V call is TRBV5-1, the J call TRBJ2-2, with D possibly being TRBD1 (6 bases). Trimming left V 4 bases short and J 6 bases short, with 13 bases between. This CDR3 is 14 amino acids long. CDR1 is SGHRS, CDR2 YFSETQ, per germline. The CDR3 region is CASSERDTPGELFF. DNA of the CDR3: TGCGCCAGCAGCGAACGGGACACCCCCGGGGAGCTGTTTTTT.

This clonotype was seen ten or more times. The V gene is TRBV10-3, the J gene TRBJ1-2; 7 nucleotides match TRBD1. The germline V gene encodes CDR1 ENHRY and CDR2 SYGVKD. The CDR3 spans 16 residues. The J segment lost 2 bases and the V segment lost 6 bases, leaving 12 bases of the junction unmatched. This chain's CDR3 is CAISPRQGSGNYGYTF. The CDR3 coding sequence is TGTGCCATCAGCCCCAGACAGGGATCAGGCAACTATGGCTACACCTTC.

Here the CDR3 reads CSARVRPSNQPQHF. The CDR3 nucleotides read TGCAGTGCTAGGGTTCGCCCTAGCAATCAGCCCCAGCATTTT. This sequence joins TRBV20-1 and TRBJ1-5; D gene ambiguous. The CDR3 sequence is 14 residues long. In germline, CDR1 is DFQATT, CDR2 SNEGSKA (reference sequence). V was shortened by 3 bases and J by 0 bases, with 9 bases between the two germline ends.

This clonotype occurred many times. V is TRBV9 and J is TRBJ1-6, with no clear D. The CDR3 length is 14 residues. Germline V gene data show CDR1 as SGDLS and CDR2 as YYNGEE. Trimming took 0 bases from V and 14 from J, leaving 15 bases between them. DNA for the CDR3: TGTGCCAGCAGCGTAGAGATACTTGGGGAAGCCCTCCACTTT. It yields the protein CASSVEILGEALHF.